One and the same sample provided the 2 T cell receptor beta chains below, sequenced in a study of early T cells in non-severe SARS-CoV-2 infection. MiXCR, applied by TCRdb to the 5' RACE reads, yields one record per CDR3 protein. This sample has 80,000 to 95,000 distinct CDR3 sequences, with roughly 13% found just once. The sequenced material came from whole blood. These receptors were obtained from an adult who was a healthcare worker with PCR-confirmed SARS-CoV-2 infection or an uninfected control (not recorded which).

This chain uses TRBV18 with TRBJ1-1; 7 bases fit TRBD1. The CDR3 spans 15 residues. Looked up from germline, CDR1 is KGHSH and CDR2 is LQKENI. Trimming removed 1 base from V and 3 bases from J; junction bases left unmatched: 5. CDR3 in DNA: TGTGCCAGCTCACCACAGGGGACAGCTTACACTGAAGCTTTCTTT. It encodes CASSPQGTAYTEAFF. The whole variable domain, filled in from reference TRBV18 and TRBJ1-1, reads NAGVMQNPRHLVRRRGQEARLRCSPMKGHSHVYWYRQLPEEGLKFMVYLQKENIIDESGMPKERFSAEFPKEGPSILRIQQVVRGDSAAYFCASSPQGTAYTEAFFGQGTRLTVV.

This clonotype was counted many times. The chain employs TRBV12-3 or TRBV12-4 and TRBJ2-7; TRBD1 matches 9 bases. V lost 6 bases, J lost 6 bases, and 9 bases stayed unmatched. The CDR3 runs to 14 residues. This CDR3 is CASSNSYRGPEQYF. The DNA of the CDR3 is TGTGCCAGCAGCAACTCTTACAGGGGGCCCGAGCAGTACTTC.